Sequencing of this TCR beta chain was carried out in a study of T cell responses to AZD1222 COVID-19 vaccine. Overall study results and limits: Among the donors, most were white British and more were female, and clonal diversity was possibly underestimated. Spike was spanned by vaccine-associated CD4 TCRs, with dominance at 160-218 and 743-854.

This clone was recorded only once. Antigen unknown. The protocol was immunoSEQ multiplex PCR, while the TCRdb copy is restricted to in-frame clones and leaves out a portion. The table shows 95,000 to 150,000 clones, with around 87% occurring only once. The sequencing here drew on peripheral blood, taken on day 0 of AZD1222 vaccination. The clonotype was recovered from an adult in good health.

The CDR3 DNA sequence: TGTGCCAGCAGTGACGATCCAGTTCCTACAATAGAGCAGTACTTC. Encoded protein: CASSDDPVPTIEQYF. The V gene is TRBV2, the J gene TRBJ2-7; D remains ambiguous. V was shortened by 3 bases and J by 7 bases, with 19 bases between the two germline ends. Per the germline V gene, CDR1 is SNHLY and CDR2 is FYNNEI. The CDR3 spans 15 residues.